Presented here are 30 T cell receptor beta chains from one specimen sequenced in a study of T cells in Graves' hyperthyroidism and ophthalmopathy. Amplified TCR beta CDR3 regions came from RNA transcripts. In the first-round RT-PCR of the TCR CDR3, the HTBI primer set was used. Each CDR3 protein is one row after TCRdb ran MiXCR on the multiplex PCR reads. The sample carries 500,000 to 750,000 distinct CDR3 sequences, around 45% recorded once. Sample: peripheral blood or thyroid tissue (not recorded which). The receptors derive from a woman between 18 and 29 years old with Graves' hyperthyroidism.

This clonotype came up many times. The chain carries TRBV7-9 and TRBJ1-5; TRBD1 is a possible D gene (6 bases). Germline V CDR1 and CDR2: SEHNR, FQNEAQ (reference sequence). This CDR3 region has 16 residues. V was pared by 3 bases and J by 5 bases, with 17 bases between. This CDR3 reads CASSLGGGPRHQPQHF. For the CDR3, the DNA is TGTGCCAGCAGCTTGGGGGGCGGGCCTCGGCATCAGCCCCAGCATTTT.

In its sample, this clonotype was seen many times. This chain uses TRBV27 with TRBJ1-5; 8 bases match TRBD1. Germline-derived CDR1 and CDR2 are MNHEY and SMNVEV (reference sequence). V was clipped by 5 bases and J by 6 bases; unmatched bases: 6. The CDR3 consists of 14 residues. DNA of the CDR3: TGTGCCAGCAGTCCGGACAGGGCGAGTCAGCCCCAGCATTTT. Translated, it gives CASSPDRASQPQHF.

V and J are TRBV24-1 and TRBJ2-5, with D possibly TRBD1 on 5 matching bases. Germline lookup yields CDR1 KGHDR and CDR2 SFDVKD. This CDR3 has 16 amino acids. V shed 11 bases and J shed 1 base, with 22 bases lying between them. Here the CDR3 reads CASRKDNLLAQETQYF. The CDR3, as DNA: TGTGCCAGCAGAAAGGACAATCTCCTCGCCCAAGAGACCCAGTACTTC.

To note about this clonotype: The conserved final phenylalanine or tryptophan is absent from the CDR3, which likely points to a read error. The V call is TRBV5-1, the J call TRBJ1-1, with D unresolved. Germline CDR1 is SGHRS and CDR2 is YFSETQ. Trimming cost V 1 base and J 1 base, with 5 bases left between them. This CDR3 spans 13 amino acids. The CDR3 DNA reads TGCGCCAGCAGCTTGCGGACGAACACTGAAGCTTTCCTT. It specifies CASSLRTNTEAFL.

This clonotype occurred many times. V and J are TRBV11-2 and TRBJ1-1; the match to TRBD1 covers 7 bases. The length of the CDR3 is 15 residues. Germline loops: CDR1 SGHAT, CDR2 FQNNGV. The trim removed 0 bases at V and 3 bases at J, leaving 4 bases unmatched. The CDR3 loop reads CASSLEVRGDTEAFF. CDR3 sequence (DNA): TGTGCCAGCAGCTTAGAAGTCAGGGGGGACACTGAAGCTTTCTTT.

This clonotype was found many times. This chain links TRBV20-1 with TRBJ2-5; 10 bases fit TRBD1. This CDR3 comprises 12 residues. Germline V gene sequence: CDR1 DFQATT, CDR2 SNEGSKA (reference sequence). V lost 4 bases, J lost 5 bases, and 1 base stayed unmatched. CDR3: CSATDRGETQYF. The CDR3 nucleotides read TGCAGTGCTACGGACAGGGGGGAGACCCAGTACTTC.

The chain employs TRBV24-1 and TRBJ2-1; TRBD2 matches 8 bases. V shed 5 bases, J shed 7 bases, and the junction held 6 bases outside the gene matches. Germline lookup yields CDR1 KGHDR and CDR2 SFDVKD. The CDR3 length is 14 residues. The CDR3 DNA follows: TGTGCCACCAGTGCAGCGGGAGTGGGGAATGAGCAGTTCTTC. This gives the protein CATSAAGVGNEQFF.

This clonotype was recorded once. The rearrangement joins TRBV29-1 to TRBJ2-5; D remains unclear. In germline, CDR1 is SQVTM, CDR2 ANQGSEA. V was clipped by 1 base and J by 2 bases, with 8 bases between them. The CDR3 extends over 13 amino acids. In nucleotides, the CDR3 is TGCAGCGTTGAAGGGGCGGCTCAAGAGACCCAGTACTTC. Translation gives CSVEGAAQETQYF.

The genes are TRBV7-2 and TRBJ2-2; 7 positions match TRBD1. Germline V gives CDR1 SGHTA, CDR2 FQGNSA. V lost 9 bases and J lost 2; bases outside the gene matches: 6. This CDR3 has 14 amino acids. This chain's CDR3 is CASHGTVNTGELFF. In nucleotides, the CDR3 is TGTGCCAGTCACGGGACAGTAAACACCGGGGAGCTGTTTTTT.

CDR3 DNA: TGCGCCAGCAGCTTGGGCAGGGGGCGGGGAACCCAGTACTTC. Residues: CASSLGRGRGTQYF. The chain recombines TRBV5-1 with TRBJ2-5, with 8 bases fitting TRBD1. The ends lost 0 bases at V and 8 bases at J; junction bases unmatched: 6. Looked up from germline, CDR1 is SGHRS and CDR2 is YFSETQ. The CDR3 totals 14 residues.

The rearrangement links TRBV7-2 to TRBJ2-2; D gene uncertain. This CDR3 is 11 amino acids long. Germline V gives CDR1 SGHTA, CDR2 FQGNSA. Trimming left V 5 bases short and J 10 bases short, with 8 bases between. This CDR3 is CASSPLTELFF. CDR3 nucleotide sequence: TGTGCCAGCAGCCCGTTAACGGAGCTGTTTTTT.

Concerning this clonotype itself: One base away lies a much larger clone, so this may be a sequencing read error. The chain has TRBV5-1 and TRBJ2-7; TRBD1 might be the D (5 bases). CDR3 length equals 15 residues. Trimming left V 2 bases short and J 3 bases short, with 15 bases between. Per germline, CDR1 SGHRS and CDR2 YFSETQ. Here the CDR3 reads CASSFFLGRDYEQYF. For the CDR3, the DNA is TGCGCCAGCAGCTTCTTCTTGGGCAGGGACTACGAGCAGTACTTC.

Regarding this clonotype: A much more abundant neighbour one base away suggests this may be a read error. This chain connects TRBV10-3 to TRBJ1-1, with 10 nucleotides matching TRBD1. Germline CDR1 ENHRY, CDR2 SYGVKD. The ends lost 11 bases at V and 4 bases at J; junction bases unmatched: 10. CDR3 length: 14 residues. CDR3 in amino acids: CACRPRTGGTEAFF. CDR3 nucleotide sequence: TGTGCCTGCAGGCCCCGGACAGGGGGCACTGAAGCTTTCTTT.

The rearrangement joins TRBV29-1 to TRBJ1-5; D is undetermined. V lost 7 bases and J 0 bases, leaving 16 bases between the germline ends. The CDR3 runs 15 residues. The germline V gene has CDR1 SQVTM and CDR2 ANQGSEA. Here the CDR3 DNA reads TGCAGCGCCAGCATGGGAGGCACTAGCAATCAGCCCCAGCATTTT. This translates into CSASMGGTSNQPQHF.

Note on this clonotype: Just one base apart from a much larger clone, this may be a read error. The J gene is TRBJ1-3, the V gene TRBV13; 10 bases are shared with TRBD1. There are 16 residues in the CDR3. Germline-derived CDR1 and CDR2 are PRHDT and FYEKMQ (reference sequence). Trimming cost V 1 base and J 4 bases; bases outside gene matches: 4. CDR3 sequence reads: CASSLETGGYGNTIYF. The CDR3 DNA follows: TGTGCCAGCAGCTTAGAGACAGGGGGCTACGGAAACACCATATATTTT.

V is TRBV4-3 and J is TRBJ2-5; D is ambiguous. Trimming removed 3 bases from V and 2 bases from J, with 10 bases in between. The CDR3 is made up of 14 amino acids. Germline V gene sequence: CDR1 LGHNA, CDR2 YSLEER. CDR3 bases: TGCGCCAGCAGCCACGGCCGGTTTCAAGAGACCCAGTACTTC. Amino acids: CASSHGRFQETQYF.

The table lists this clonotype with many counts. The V gene is TRBV29-1, the J gene TRBJ1-1; perhaps TRBD1 as D (6 bases). CDR1 is SQVTM and CDR2 is ANQGSEA in the germline V gene. V was shortened by 3 bases and J by 0 bases, with 8 bases between the two germline ends. The length of the CDR3 is 13 residues. CDR3 protein: CSVEGQLNTEAFF. The CDR3 DNA is TGCAGCGTTGAGGGACAATTGAACACTGAAGCTTTCTTT.

The CDR3 DNA reads TGCAGTGCCGTCAACCCCAGACAGTACACTGAAGCTTTCTTT. Its translation is CSAVNPRQYTEAFF. The chain has TRBV20-1 and TRBJ1-1; tentative D call: TRBD1 (5 bases). This CDR3 comprises 14 residues. The germline V gene encodes CDR1 DFQATT and CDR2 SNEGSKA (reference sequence). Between the trimmed V and J ends, which lost 6 bases and 3 bases, there was a span of 17 bases.

This clonotype was observed at least ten times. The gene calls are TRBV14 and TRBJ2-7, with D hard to call. CDR1 SGHDN and CDR2 FVKESK come from the germline V gene. Trimming shortened V by 0 bases and J by 7 bases, and 4 bases separated the two germline ends. This CDR3 is 11 amino acids long. The CDR3 reads CASSQDGEQYF. CDR3 bases: TGTGCCAGCAGCCAAGACGGAGAGCAGTACTTC.

This clonotype was seen ten or more times. This sequence joins TRBV6-2 or TRBV6-3 and TRBJ2-7; D is unresolved. Germline loops: CDR1 MNHEY, CDR2 SVGEGT. Trimming took off 7 bases at V and 0 bases at J, with 10 bases between the two ends. This CDR3 spans 13 amino acids. The CDR3 coding sequence is TGTGCCAGCACGGTACCAGGCTCCTACGAGCAGTACTTC. Translating it yields CASTVPGSYEQYF.

The sample holds one count of this clonotype. This chain links TRBV29-1 with TRBJ1-6, with D unresolved. V lost 7 bases to trimming and J lost 6 bases, with 13 bases between them. The germline V gene encodes CDR1 SQVTM and CDR2 ANQGSEA. This CDR3 has 13 amino acids. In DNA, the CDR3 is TGCAGCGCCGAAGGCGGGAGTAATTCACCCCTCCACTTT. It translates to CSAEGGSNSPLHF.

This clonotype was detected ten times or more. This chain joins TRBV19 and TRBJ1-2; the D gene is possibly TRBD1 (6 bases). CDR3 length: 15 residues. The V end was cut by 11 bases, the J end by 0 bases, with 19 bases between. From germline, CDR1 is LNHDA and CDR2 SQIVND (reference sequence). The CDR3 spells CAAKRRDIANYGYTF. The CDR3 DNA is TGTGCCGCAAAACGTAGGGACATAGCTAACTATGGCTACACCTTC.

The rearrangement joins TRBV5-1 to TRBJ1-2; 9 nucleotides line up with TRBD1. CDR1 and CDR2 from the germline V gene are SGHRS and YFSETQ. Unmatched junction bases numbered 4, after V lost 1 base and J lost 3 bases. CDR3 length equals 15 residues. The CDR3 loop is CASSLTGGADYGYTF. CDR3 DNA sequence: TGCGCCAGCAGCTTGACAGGGGGCGCAGACTATGGCTACACCTTC.

This chain joins TRBV10-3 and TRBJ1-1, with a weak D call TRBD1 (5 bases). Trimming took off 6 bases at V and 5 bases at J, with 13 bases between the two ends. CDR3 length: 13 residues. Germline V gene sequence: CDR1 ENHRY, CDR2 SYGVKD. The CDR3 bases are TGTGCCATCAGCCTGGGGGTTGGAACTGAAGCTTTCTTT. This gives the protein CAISLGVGTEAFF.

This clonotype showed up many times. This chain links TRBV24-1 with TRBJ2-5; no reliable D call. Germline loops: CDR1 KGHDR, CDR2 SFDVKD. The CDR3 has 13 residues. V was shortened by 5 bases and J by 1 base, with 7 bases between the two germline ends. The CDR3 DNA follows: TGTGCCACCAGTGGAACCCGCCAAGAGACCCAGTACTTC. Its translation is CATSGTRQETQYF.

This clonotype was counted ten times or more. The rearrangement uses TRBV7-2 and TRBJ2-7; 14 bases are shared with TRBD2. Looked up from germline, CDR1 is SGHTA and CDR2 is FQGNSA. V shed 8 bases, J shed 6 bases, and the junction held 3 bases outside the gene matches. CDR3 length equals 13 residues. CDR3 DNA sequence: TGTGCCAGCGGCGGACTAGCGGGAGGCGAGCAGTACTTC. Its protein product is CASGGLAGGEQYF.

This clonotype occurred many times. V is TRBV5-1 and J is TRBJ2-7; D gene uncertain. V dropped 0 bases and J dropped 2 bases, with 12 bases sitting between them. Germline V lookup: CDR1 SGHRS, CDR2 YFSETQ. This CDR3 comprises 15 residues. The DNA of the CDR3 is TGCGCCAGCAGCTTGGGCAGAACTTCGACCTACGAGCAGTACTTC. It yields the protein CASSLGRTSTYEQYF.

This clonotype was detected only a few times. The rearrangement uses TRBV24-1 and TRBJ2-7; perhaps TRBD2 as D (6 bases). The DNA end is a closer match to TRBJ2-1, so the J assignment may be wrong. The germline V gene encodes CDR1 KGHDR and CDR2 SFDVKD. The CDR3 contains 17 residues. This CDR3 reads CATSDDSGTGQYNEQFF. The CDR3 bases are TGTGCCACCAGTGATGACTCCGGGACTGGGCAATACAATGAGCAGTTCTTC.

A few counts support this clonotype. J is TRBJ1-6 and V is TRBV7-9; no firm D call. There are 13 residues in the CDR3. V gave up 4 bases and J gave up 7 bases, with 8 bases separating them. Germline-derived CDR1 and CDR2 are SEHNR and FQNEAQ (reference sequence). CDR3 DNA sequence: TGTGCCAGCAGCTCCGACGTGAATTCACCCCTCCACTTT. Translating it yields CASSSDVNSPLHF.

V and J are TRBV29-1 and TRBJ2-7; 8 bases match TRBD2. CDR3 size: 12 residues. The V gene's germline CDR1 is SQVTM and CDR2 ANQGSEA. The V and J ends lost 8 bases and 7 bases, in that order; junction bases with no gene match: 10. The CDR3 spells CSLGLELNEQYF. The CDR3 DNA reads as TGCAGCCTGGGACTAGAGCTCAATGAGCAGTACTTC.